These T cell receptor beta chains were read from a single sample in a study of resident and recirculating memory T cells in vitiligo. Sequencing used immunoSEQ multiplex PCR; TCRdb keeps in-frame clones, though not all of them. The sample shows 40,000 to 45,000 clones, nearly 95% of them seen only once. Input material: blood. Source of these receptors: a male donor with vitiligo. CDR3s include the opening cysteine and the closing phenylalanine or tryptophan. D genes are given only for firm matches. Size tells how often a clone was seen (once, few, many) or the class of an expanded clone, and some rows leave it out.

abundance | d_gene | j_gene | v_gene | CDR3aa | CDR3nt
NA | TRBD1 | TRBJ1-4 | TRBV7-9 | CASTRDSSEKLFF | TGTGCCAGCACAAGGGACAGCTCCGAAAAACTGTTTTTT
NA | NA | TRBJ1-2 | TRBV19 | CASSIGLDGYTF | TGTGCCAGTAGTATTGGCTTGGATGGCTACACCTTC
NA | NA | TRBJ2-7 | TRBV5-5 | CASSSLSYEQYF | TGTGCCAGCAGCTCGCTATCCTACGAGCAGTACTTC
NA | TRBD2 | TRBJ2-3 | TRBV27 | CASSLGSTPGLPADTQYF | TGTGCCAGCAGTTTAGGGAGCACTCCGGGACTACCAGCAGATACGCAGTATTTT
few | TRBD1 | TRBJ1-2 | TRBV18 | CASSHGQGSRYTF | TGTGCCAGCTCACACGGACAGGGGAGTCGCTACACCTTC
NA | TRBD1 | TRBJ2-5 | TRBV5-1 | CASSLSTGSETQYF | TGCGCCAGCAGCTTATCGACAGGGTCGGAGACCCAGTACTTC
once | TRBD1 | TRBJ2-7 | TRBV19 | CASSNLRTGFSSYEQYF | TGTGCCAGTAGTAACCTCAGGACAGGTTTTAGCTCCTACGAGCAGTACTTC
NA | TRBD1 | TRBJ1-4 | TRBV7-2 | CASSVAGTRGEKLFF | TGTGCCAGCAGCGTCGCCGGGACCAGGGGGGAAAAACTGTTTTTT
NA | NA | TRBJ1-2 | TRBV7-2 | CASSLAEGGQGHGYTF | TGTGCCAGCAGCTTAGCCGAGGGAGGGCAGGGCCATGGCTACACCTTC
NA | NA | TRBJ1-5 | TRBV6-6 | CASSPERVGNQPQHF | TGTGCCAGCAGCCCAGAGAGGGTCGGCAATCAGCCCCAGCATTTT
NA | TRBD1 | TRBJ2-5 | TRBV5-1 | CASSQGQIQETQYF | TGCGCCAGCAGCCAGGGACAGATACAAGAGACCCAGTACTTC
NA | NA | TRBJ1-1 | TRBV18 | CASSPPLGQLRAFF | TGTGCCAGCTCACCTCCCCTGGGGCAGCTACGGGCTTTCTTT
once | NA | TRBJ2-6 | TRBV14 | CASSQDRGTGANVLTF | TGTGCCAGCAGCCAAGATCGGGGTACTGGGGCCAACGTCCTGACTTTC
NA | TRBD2 | TRBJ2-5 | TRBV6-6 | CASRGGVGETQYF | TGTGCCAGCAGGGGGGGGGTCGGGGAGACCCAGTACTTC
once | TRBD1 | TRBJ2-5 | TRBV15 | CAIGQGWVETQYF | TGTGCCATCGGACAGGGGTGGGTGGAGACCCAGTACTTC
NA | NA | TRBJ2-7 | TRBV6-5 | CASSLDRNYEQYF | TGTGCCAGCAGCCTCGACAGGAATTACGAGCAGTACTTC
NA | NA | TRBJ2-3 | TRBV7-2 | CASSPRSRGGDTQYF | TGTGCCAGCAGCCCCCGGTCTAGGGGTGGGGATACGCAGTATTTT
NA | TRBD2 | TRBJ2-3 | TRBV10-3 | CAIMAGTKGVTQYF | TGTGCCATTATGGCCGGGACTAAAGGAGTTACGCAGTATTTT
NA | NA | TRBJ1-5 | TRBV18 | CASSPKSLGGNQPQHF | TGTGCCAGCTCACCCAAATCACTGGGCGGGAATCAGCCCCAGCATTTT
NA | NA | TRBJ1-2 | TRBV6-6 | CASIATSGGGYTF | TGTGCCAGCATTGCTACCTCTGGAGGTGGCTACACCTTC
few | TRBD1 | TRBJ1-1 | TRBV13 | CASSHRGNTEAFF | TGTGCCAGCAGCCACAGGGGGAACACTGAAGCTTTCTTT
NA | NA | TRBJ1-6 | TRBV14 | CASSPTGSRVSPLHF | TGTGCCAGCAGCCCTACAGGGTCTAGGGTATCACCCCTCCACTTT
NA | TRBD2 | TRBJ2-5 | TRBV5-1 | CASSFLAGGPQETQYF | TGCGCCAGCAGCTTCCTAGCGGGGGGGCCCCAAGAGACCCAGTACTTC
NA | NA | TRBJ1-4 | TRBV2 | CASSESFTTNEKLFF | TGTGCCAGCAGTGAATCATTCACAACTAATGAAAAACTGTTTTTT
NA | NA | TRBJ2-1 | TRBV6-1 | CASSEALLRVFNEQFF | TGTGCCAGCAGTGAAGCGCTTTTGCGGGTTTTTAATGAGCAGTTCTTC
once | NA | TRBJ1-1 | TRBV7-2 | CASSPLRGGGGRNTEAFF | TGTGCCAGCAGCCCGCTCCGGGGCGGGGGAGGGCGGAACACTGAAGCTTTCTTT
NA | NA | TRBJ2-3 | TRBV7-2 | CASSLGGWEDTFTDTQYF | TGTGCCAGCAGCTTAGGGGGCTGGGAGGACACCTTCACAGATACGCAGTATTTT
NA | TRBD2 | TRBJ2-7 | TRBV5-1 | CASSSKWVAGGFEQYF | TGCGCCAGCAGCTCAAAGTGGGTAGCGGGGGGATTCGAGCAGTACTTC
NA | NA | TRBJ1-6 | TRBV14 | CASSREGRSPLHF | TGTGCCAGCAGCCGGGAGGGGCGCTCACCCCTCCACTTT
NA | TRBD1 | TRBJ2-2 | TRBV27 | CASSLPSTGFGELFF | TGTGCCAGCAGCCTACCTTCGACAGGGTTCGGGGAGCTGTTTTTT
NA | NA | TRBJ1-1 | TRBV12-5 | CASGLMRRGTEAFF | TGTGCTAGTGGTTTGATGAGACGGGGGACTGAAGCTTTCTTT
NA | TRBD1 | TRBJ1-4 | TRBV6-1 | CASSSGTGVEKLFF | TGTGCCAGCAGCTCCGGGACAGGGGTCGAAAAACTGTTTTTT
NA | TRBD2 | TRBJ2-5 | TRBV19 | CASRLAGGLQETQYF | TGTGCCAGCCGACTAGCGGGGGGGCTACAAGAGACCCAGTACTTC
once | TRBD2 | TRBJ2-2 | TRBV7-2 | CASSLKGTSYGGELFF | TGTGCCAGCAGCTTAAAAGGGACTAGCTACGGCGGGGAGCTGTTTTTT
NA | NA | TRBJ1-3 | TRBV9 | CASSAQGNTIYF | TGTGCCAGCAGCGCTCAGGGGAACACCATATATTTT
NA | TRBD2 | TRBJ2-3 | TRBV4-3 | CASSQTSGGTQYF | TGCGCCAGCAGCCAAACTAGCGGGGGCACGCAGTATTTT
NA | TRBD1 | TRBJ1-1 | TRBV29-1 | CSGNRGVNTEAFF | TGCAGCGGAAACAGGGGCGTGAACACTGAAGCTTTCTTT
NA | NA | TRBJ1-2 | TRBV4-1 | CASSQAGVGRGYGYTF | TGCGCCAGCAGCCAAGCCGGGGTTGGGAGGGGTTATGGCTACACCTTC
NA | NA | TRBJ2-1 | TRBV7-8 | CASSLDRSEQFF | TGTGCCAGCAGCTTGGACAGAAGCGAGCAGTTCTTC
NA | TRBD1 | TRBJ1-2 | TRBV30 | CAWNPVDREGYGYTF | TGTGCCTGGAACCCGGTGGACAGGGAGGGCTATGGCTACACCTTC
NA | NA | TRBJ2-5 | TRBV29-1 | CSVDGRVRGETQYF | TGCAGCGTTGATGGCAGGGTGAGGGGGGAGACCCAGTACTTC
NA | TRBD1 | TRBJ2-5 | TRBV4-3 | CASSQDPGQNQETQYF | TGCGCCAGCAGCCAAGACCCGGGACAGAACCAAGAGACCCAGTACTTC
NA | TRBD1 | TRBJ1-1 | TRBV5-4 | CASRRSGQGLKAFF | TGTGCCAGCAGGCGAAGCGGACAGGGGCTGAAAGCTTTCTTT
NA | NA | TRBJ2-1 | TRBV7-2 | CASTATGPKYNEQFF | TGTGCCAGCACTGCGACAGGCCCCAAATACAATGAGCAGTTCTTC
NA | TRBD1 | TRBJ1-2 | TRBV28 | CASGAQGDGYGYTF | TGTGCCAGCGGCGCACAGGGGGATGGGTATGGCTACACCTTC
NA | TRBD1 | TRBJ1-6 | TRBV5-1 | CASSFGTGGRSLDNSPLHF | TGCGCCAGCAGCTTCGGGACAGGGGGCCGTTCATTGGATAATTCACCCCTCCACTTT
once | TRBD2 | TRBJ2-2 | TRBV7-9 | CASSLSGLEAGELFF | TGTGCCAGCAGCTTATCGGGACTAGAAGCCGGGGAGCTGTTTTTT